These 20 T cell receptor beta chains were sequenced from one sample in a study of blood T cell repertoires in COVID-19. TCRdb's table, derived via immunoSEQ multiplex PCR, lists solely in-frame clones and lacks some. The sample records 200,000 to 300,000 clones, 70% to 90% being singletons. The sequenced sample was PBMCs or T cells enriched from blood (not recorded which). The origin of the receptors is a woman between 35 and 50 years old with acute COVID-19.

The CDR3 sequence: CASSGTSGPTDTQYF. In DNA form, the CDR3 reads TGTGCCAGCAGTGGGACTAGCGGGCCCACAGATACGCAGTATTTT. V and J are TRBV6-4 and TRBJ2-3, with 11 bases matching TRBD2. Per the germline V gene, CDR1 is MRHNA and CDR2 is SNTAGT. The CDR3 totals 15 residues. V shed 4 bases and J 2 bases; nucleotides not matched to a gene: 2.

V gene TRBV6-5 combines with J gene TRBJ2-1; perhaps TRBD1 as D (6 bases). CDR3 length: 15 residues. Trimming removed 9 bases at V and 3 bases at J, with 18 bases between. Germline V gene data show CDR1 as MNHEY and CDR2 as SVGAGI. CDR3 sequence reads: CASSSGGPYYNEQFF. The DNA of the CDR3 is TGTGCCAGTAGCAGTGGGGGCCCCTACTACAATGAGCAGTTCTTC.

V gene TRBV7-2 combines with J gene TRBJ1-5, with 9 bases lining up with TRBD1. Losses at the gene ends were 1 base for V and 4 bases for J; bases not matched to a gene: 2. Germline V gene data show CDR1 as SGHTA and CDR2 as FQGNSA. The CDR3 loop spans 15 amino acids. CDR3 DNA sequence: TGTGCCAGCAGCTTAGTTGGGACAGGGAATCAGCCCCAGCATTTT. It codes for CASSLVGTGNQPQHF.

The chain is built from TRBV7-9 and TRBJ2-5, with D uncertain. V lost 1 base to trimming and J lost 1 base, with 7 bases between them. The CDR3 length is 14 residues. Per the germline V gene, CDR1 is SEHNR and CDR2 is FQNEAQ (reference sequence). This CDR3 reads CASSLVRSQETQYF. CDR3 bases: TGTGCCAGCAGCTTAGTACGCAGCCAAGAGACCCAGTACTTC.

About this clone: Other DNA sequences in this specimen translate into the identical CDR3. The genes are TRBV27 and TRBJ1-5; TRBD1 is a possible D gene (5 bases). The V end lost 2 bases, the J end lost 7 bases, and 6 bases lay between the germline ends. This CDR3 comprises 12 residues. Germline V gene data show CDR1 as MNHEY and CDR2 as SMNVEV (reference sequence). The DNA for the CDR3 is TGTGCCAGCAGTTTACGGGGGCAGCCCCAGCATTTT. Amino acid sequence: CASSLRGQPQHF.

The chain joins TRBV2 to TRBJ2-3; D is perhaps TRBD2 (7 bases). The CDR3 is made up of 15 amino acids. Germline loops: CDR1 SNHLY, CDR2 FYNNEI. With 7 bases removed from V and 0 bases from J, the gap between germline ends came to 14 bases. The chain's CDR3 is CASTTGGRSTDTQYF. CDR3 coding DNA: TGTGCCAGCACTACGGGGGGCCGAAGCACAGATACGCAGTATTTT.

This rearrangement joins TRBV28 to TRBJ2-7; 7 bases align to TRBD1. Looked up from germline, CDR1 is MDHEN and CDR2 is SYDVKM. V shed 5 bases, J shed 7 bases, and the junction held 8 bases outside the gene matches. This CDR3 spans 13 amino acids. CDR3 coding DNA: TGTGCCAGCAGTGGCCGGACAGGTAGGGAGCAGTACGTC. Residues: CASSGRTGREQYV.

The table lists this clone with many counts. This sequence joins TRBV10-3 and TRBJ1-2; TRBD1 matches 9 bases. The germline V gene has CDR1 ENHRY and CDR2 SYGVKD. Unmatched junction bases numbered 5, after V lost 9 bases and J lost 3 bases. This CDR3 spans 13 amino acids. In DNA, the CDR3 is TGTGCCATTCAGACAGGGGGAGACTATGGCTACACCTTC. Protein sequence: CAIQTGGDYGYTF.

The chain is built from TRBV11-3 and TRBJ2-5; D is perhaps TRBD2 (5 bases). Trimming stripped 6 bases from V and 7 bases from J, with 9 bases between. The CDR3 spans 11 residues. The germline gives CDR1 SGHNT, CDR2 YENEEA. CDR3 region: CASSSRGTQYF. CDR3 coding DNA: TGTGCCAGCAGTTCACGGGGGACCCAGTACTTC.

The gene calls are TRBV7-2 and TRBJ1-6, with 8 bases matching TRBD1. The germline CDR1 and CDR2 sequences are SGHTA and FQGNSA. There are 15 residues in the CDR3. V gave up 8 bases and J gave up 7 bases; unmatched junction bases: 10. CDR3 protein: CASGTQGAVNSPLHF. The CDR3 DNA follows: TGTGCCAGCGGTACTCAGGGGGCGGTAAATTCACCCCTCCACTTT.

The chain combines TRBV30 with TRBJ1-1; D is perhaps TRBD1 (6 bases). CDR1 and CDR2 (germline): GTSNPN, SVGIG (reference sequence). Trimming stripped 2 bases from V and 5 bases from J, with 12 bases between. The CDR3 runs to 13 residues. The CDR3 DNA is TGTGCCTGGAGTAACAGGGTTGGTACTGAAGCTTTCTTT. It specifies CAWSNRVGTEAFF.

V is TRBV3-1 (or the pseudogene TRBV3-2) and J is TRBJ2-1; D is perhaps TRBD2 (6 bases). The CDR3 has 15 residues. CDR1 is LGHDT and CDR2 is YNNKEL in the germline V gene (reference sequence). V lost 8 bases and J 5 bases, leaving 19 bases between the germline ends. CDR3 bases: TGTGCCAGCTCCCCATCGGGGGTAAACGACAATGAGCAGTTCTTC. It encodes CASSPSGVNDNEQFF.

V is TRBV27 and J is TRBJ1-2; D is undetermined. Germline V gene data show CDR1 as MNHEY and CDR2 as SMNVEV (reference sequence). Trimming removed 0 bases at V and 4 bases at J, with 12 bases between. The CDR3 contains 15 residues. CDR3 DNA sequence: TGTGCCAGCAGTTTATCGAAAGTCAGTCCCTATGGCTACACCTTC. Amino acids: CASSLSKVSPYGYTF.

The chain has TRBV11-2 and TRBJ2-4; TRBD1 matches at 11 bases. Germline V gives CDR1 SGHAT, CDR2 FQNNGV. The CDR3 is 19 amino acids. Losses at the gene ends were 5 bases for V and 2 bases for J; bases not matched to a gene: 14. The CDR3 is CASSPGTGGYEGSKNIQYF. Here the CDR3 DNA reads TGTGCCAGCAGCCCCGGGACAGGGGGGTATGAGGGATCCAAAAACATTCAGTACTTC.

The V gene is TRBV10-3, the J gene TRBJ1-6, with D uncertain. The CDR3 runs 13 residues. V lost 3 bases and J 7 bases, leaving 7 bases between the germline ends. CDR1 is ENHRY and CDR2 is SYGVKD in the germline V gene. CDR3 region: CAISEFENSPLHF. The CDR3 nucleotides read TGTGCCATCAGTGAATTCGAGAATTCACCCCTCCACTTT.

DNA for the CDR3: TGTGCCAGCAGTGAAGGTACAGGGTCCGGCGGCTACACCTTC. Translation: CASSEGTGSGGYTF. The chain has TRBV6-1 and TRBJ1-2, with a weak D call TRBD1 (6 bases). Trimming removed 1 base at V and 8 bases at J, with 14 bases between. Germline V gene lookup returns CDR1 MNHNS and CDR2 SASEGT. CDR3 length: 14 amino acids.

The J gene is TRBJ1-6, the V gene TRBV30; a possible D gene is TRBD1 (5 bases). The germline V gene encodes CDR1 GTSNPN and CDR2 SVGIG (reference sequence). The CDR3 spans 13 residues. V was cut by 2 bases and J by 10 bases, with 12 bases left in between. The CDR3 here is CAWSPGSDSPLHF. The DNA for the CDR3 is TGTGCCTGGAGTCCAGGGTCTGACTCACCCCTCCACTTT.

The CDR3 DNA sequence: TGTGCCAGCAGCTTGGCCGGGACTAGGAACCAAGAGACCCAGTACTTC. It is translated as CASSLAGTRNQETQYF. The rearrangement uses TRBV5-5 and TRBJ2-5, with 8 bases lining up with TRBD2. Germline CDR1 is SGHKS and CDR2 is YYEKEE (reference sequence). V lost 0 bases and J lost 0; bases outside the gene matches: 4. The CDR3 length is 16 residues.

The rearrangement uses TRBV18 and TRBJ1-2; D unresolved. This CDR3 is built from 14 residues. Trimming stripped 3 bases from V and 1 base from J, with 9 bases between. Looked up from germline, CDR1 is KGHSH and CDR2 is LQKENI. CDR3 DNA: TGTGCCAGCTCACCTCCCCTGTATAACTATGGCTACACCTTC. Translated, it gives CASSPPLYNYGYTF.

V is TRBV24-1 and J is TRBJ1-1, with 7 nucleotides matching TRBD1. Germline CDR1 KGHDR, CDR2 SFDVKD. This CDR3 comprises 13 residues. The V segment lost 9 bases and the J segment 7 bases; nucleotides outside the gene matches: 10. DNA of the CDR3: TGTGCCACCCGAGGCGAGGGGGCGGTTGAAGCTTTCTTT. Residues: CATRGEGAVEAFF.